The sequence of this T cell receptor (beta chain) was determined in a study of OX40 agonist ivuxolimab in advanced cancers. For the study at large: Partial responses occurred in Three dose-escalation patients, one with hepatocellular carcinoma and two with cutaneous melanoma. General observations from the study: Clonal expansion by week 6 occurred in CD4+ and CD8+ blood T cells (at 0.1 to 3.0 mg/kg).

This clone was picked up a small number of times. The antigen is not known. This table comes from immunoSEQ multiplex PCR, and its TCRdb copy is limited to in-frame clones, with some not included. The sample records about 41,000 clones, around four fifths being singletons. CDR3 length equals 12 residues. Germline CDR1 reads MDHEN; CDR2 reads SYDVKM. Trimming shortened V by 7 bases and J by 4 bases, and 10 bases separated the two germline ends. This sample comprised CD4+ or CD8+ T cells sorted from blood, obtained in a trial of the OX40 agonist ivuxolimab. The rearrangement uses TRBV28 and TRBJ1-2; D uncertain. This TCR was sampled from an adult with an advanced solid tumor such as melanoma, head and neck, liver or kidney cancer. The CDR3 coding sequence is TGTGCCAGCACCAGGTTAGCCTATGGCTACACCTTC. Protein: CASTRLAYGYTF.